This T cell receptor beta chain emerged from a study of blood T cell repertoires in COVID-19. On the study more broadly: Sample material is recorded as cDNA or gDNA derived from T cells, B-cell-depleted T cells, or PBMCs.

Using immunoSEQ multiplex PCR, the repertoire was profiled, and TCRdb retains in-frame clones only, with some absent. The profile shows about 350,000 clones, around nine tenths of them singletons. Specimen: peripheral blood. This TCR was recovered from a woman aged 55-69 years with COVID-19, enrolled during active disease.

This CDR3 is CATLSGYEQYF. The CDR3 DNA sequence: TGTGCCACCCTCAGCGGCTACGAGCAGTACTTC. The rearrangement joins TRBV10-3 to TRBJ2-7, with D possibly matching TRBD2 (5 bases). V gave up 10 bases and J gave up 3 bases, with 10 bases separating them. Germline CDR1 is ENHRY and CDR2 is SYGVKD. This CDR3 spans 11 amino acids.